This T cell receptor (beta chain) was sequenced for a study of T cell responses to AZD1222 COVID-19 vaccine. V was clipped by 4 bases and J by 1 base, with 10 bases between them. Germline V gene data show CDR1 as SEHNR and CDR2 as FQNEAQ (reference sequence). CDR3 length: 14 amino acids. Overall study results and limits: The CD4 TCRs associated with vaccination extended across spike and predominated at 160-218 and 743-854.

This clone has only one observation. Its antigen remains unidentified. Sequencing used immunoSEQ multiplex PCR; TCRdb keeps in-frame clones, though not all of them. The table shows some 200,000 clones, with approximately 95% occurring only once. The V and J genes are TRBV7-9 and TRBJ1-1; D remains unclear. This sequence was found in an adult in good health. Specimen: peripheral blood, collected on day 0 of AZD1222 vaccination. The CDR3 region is CASSYDLKNTEAFF. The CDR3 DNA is TGTGCCAGCAGCTATGACTTAAAGAACACTGAAGCTTTCTTT.